Here is one TCR beta chain with its context. The sample originates from a study of early T cells in non-severe SARS-CoV-2 infection. TCRdb re-called the 5' RACE reads with MiXCR, one entry per CDR3 protein. This sample has some 66,000 distinct CDR3 sequences; less than 9.5% occur once, and the top ten carry 2.5% to 3.5%. The germline V gene encodes CDR1 SGHTA and CDR2 FQGTGA. The J segment lost 1 base and the V segment lost 5 bases, leaving 7 bases of the junction unmatched. The CDR3 runs 16 residues. What was sequenced was whole blood. The TCR comes from an adult who was a healthcare worker with PCR-confirmed SARS-CoV-2 infection or an uninfected control (not recorded which). The chain combines TRBV7-3 with TRBJ1-3; 8 bases are a match to TRBD1. This CDR3 is CASSPGQGVSGNTIYF. The DNA of the CDR3 is TGTGCCAGCAGCCCCGGACAGGGCGTATCTGGAAACACCATATATTTT.